This T cell receptor beta chain was documented in a study of cytomegalovirus exposure and HLA in healthy donors. Findings of the study overall: A previous analysis found most TCR beta V segments productive roughly 90% or roughly 30% of the time.

Details on this clone: Antigen specificity is unknown.

Per the germline V gene, CDR1 is KGHSH and CDR2 is LQKENI. J was trimmed by 5 bases and V by 1 base; bases with no gene match: 10. This CDR3 region has 16 residues. Amplification used 60 Vbeta primers and 13 Jbeta primers. The repertoire was sequenced with immunoSEQ multiplex PCR; TCRdb's copy has only in-frame clones and lacks some. Of 110,000 to 150,000 clones listed, around 80% are singletons. The specimen was PBMCs. The chain is built from TRBV18 and TRBJ2-7; 8 positions match TRBD1. The receptor comes from a woman in her 40s in good health and CMV-seropositive. CDR3 bases: TGTGCCAGCTCACCACAGCGGACAGGGATTATCCACGAGCAGTACTTC. Its translation is CASSPQRTGIIHEQYF. The variable domain in full, with the rest retrieved from reference TRBV18 and TRBJ2-7, is NAGVMQNPRHLVRRRGQEARLRCSPMKGHSHVYWYRQLPEEGLKFMVYLQKENIIDESGMPKERFSAEFPKEGPSILRIQQVVRGDSAAYFCASSPQRTGIIHEQYFGPGTRLTVT.